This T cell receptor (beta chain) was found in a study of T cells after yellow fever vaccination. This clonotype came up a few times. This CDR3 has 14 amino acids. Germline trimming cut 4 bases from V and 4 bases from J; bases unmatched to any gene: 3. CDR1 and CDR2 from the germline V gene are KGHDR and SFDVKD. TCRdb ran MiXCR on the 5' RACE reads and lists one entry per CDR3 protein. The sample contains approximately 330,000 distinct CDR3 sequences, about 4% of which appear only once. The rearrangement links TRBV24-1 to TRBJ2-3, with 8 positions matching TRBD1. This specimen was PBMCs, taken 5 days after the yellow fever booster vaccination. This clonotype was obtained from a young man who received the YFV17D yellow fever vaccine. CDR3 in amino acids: CATSDKDRADTQYF. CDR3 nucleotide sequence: TGTGCCACCAGTGACAAGGACAGGGCAGATACGCAGTATTTT.